This TCR beta chain is drawn from a study of T-cell memory formation after mild COVID-19. At the level of the study: TCR clustering was largely donor specific.

This clonotype was seen more than once but under ten times. The antigen remains unidentified. Study results and limitations: Researchers could not confirm that second-wave clones peaking on day 37 targeted SARS-CoV-2. Researchers report contracting CD4+ clones mostly in CM and EM, with CD8+ clones in EMRA. Pre-infection memory already had some responding clones, implying cross-reactive memory joined.

TCRdb itself ran the 5' RACE reads through MiXCR, one entry per CDR3 protein. This table holds around 250,000 distinct CDR3 sequences, around 16% found once. In germline, CDR1 is DFQATT, CDR2 SNEGSKA (reference sequence). With 3 bases removed from V and 0 bases from J, the gap between germline ends came to 11 bases. The CDR3 covers 14 residues. The sequenced sample was PBMCs or a T cell subset sorted from them (not recorded which). The sequence was collected from a young man who had mild COVID-19 (a few samples of this study predate the infection). Cell type and time point are not known. The rearrangement joins TRBV20-1 to TRBJ1-1; D gene ambiguous. CDR3 DNA: TGCAGTGCTAGTAAGAGAGACATGAACACTGAAGCTTTCTTT. This codes for CSASKRDMNTEAFF.